Described below is a single T cell receptor beta chain sequence and its context. These data come from a study of technical replicates of blood from a few donors. The CDR3 has 19 amino acids. The germline gives CDR1 SNHLY, CDR2 FYNNEI. Trimming stripped 7 bases from V and 0 bases from J, with 27 bases between. Profiled with immunoSEQ multiplex PCR; TCRdb holds only in-frame clones, not every one. The data contain fewer than 100,000 clones, around nine tenths of them seen just once; the ten biggest clones take up roughly 0.3%. The sequence derives from a human donor in good health. The J gene is TRBJ1-1, the V gene TRBV2, with D maybe TRBD1 (6 bases). The sequenced material came from T cells isolated from PBMCs. CDR3 sequence (DNA): TGTGCCAGCATTGGGGGCGGGGGGTATGATGCGGGCTTGAACACTGAAGCTTTCTTT. Translation gives CASIGGGGYDAGLNTEAFF.